This T cell receptor beta chain was observed in a study of CD8 T cells in Susac syndrome. V was shortened by 0 bases and J by 8 bases, with 14 bases between the two germline ends. CDR3 size: 14 residues. Germline V lookup: CDR1 SGHRS, CDR2 YFSETQ. RNA in amounts of about 0.5 to 1 ug was reverse transcribed with random hexamers. A multiplex approach, immunoSEQ multiplex PCR, amplified TCR beta CDR3 across 54 Vbeta and 13 Jbeta. One entry per CDR3 protein, called by TCRdb with MiXCR from the immunoSEQ multiplex PCR reads. The repertoire includes approximately 270,000 distinct CDR3 sequences, roughly 95% of them detected once, and roughly 0.07% sits in the top ten. In blood CD8+ and CD4+ T cells, TCR beta underwent sequencing. The multiple sclerosis controls consisted of treatment-naive patients with relapsing-remitting disease, either stable or active. It was negative isolation that provided the CD8+ and CD4+ T cells, whereas TEMRA cells were enriched by FACS.

Sequenced material: CD4+ T cells from PBMCs. The source of this sequence is a human donor with multiple sclerosis. The chain couples TRBV5-1 to TRBJ1-2, with D uncertain. The CDR3 nucleotides read TGCGCCAGCAGCTTGGAGGCAGGACCCATCGGCTACACCTTC. Its translation is CASSLEAGPIGYTF.